One sample yielded the 27 T cell receptor beta chains listed below, sequenced in a study of CD8 T cells in Susac syndrome. RNA in amounts of roughly 0.45 to 1 ug was reverse transcribed with random hexamers. TCRdb ran MiXCR on the immunoSEQ multiplex PCR reads and lists one entry per CDR3 protein. The table has some 200,000 distinct CDR3 sequences, approximately 95% seen once; the top ten hold 0.095%. The source material was CD4+ T cells from PBMCs. The receptors stem from a human donor with multiple sclerosis.

This chain joins TRBV5-1 and TRBJ2-2, with D perhaps TRBD2 (6 bases). V was shortened by 4 bases and J by 6 bases, with 19 bases between the two germline ends. Germline lookup yields CDR1 SGHRS and CDR2 YFSETQ. The CDR3 totals 16 residues. CDR3 residues: CASSLLSGAGSGELFF. Written as DNA, the CDR3 is TGCGCCAGCAGCCTTCTTTCGGGAGCCGGTTCCGGGGAGCTGTTTTTT.

V is TRBV12-3 or TRBV12-4 and J is TRBJ1-1; D uncertain. V was shortened by 5 bases and J by 2 bases, with 6 bases between the two germline ends. The CDR3 totals 12 residues. The CDR3 nucleotides read TGTGCCAGCAGTCACCGAAACACTGAAGCTTTCTTT. This codes for CASSHRNTEAFF.

The chain links TRBV23-1 to TRBJ1-3; D is unresolved. TRBV23-1 is recorded as an ORF, its role being uncertain. V was shortened by 0 bases and J by 0 bases, with 12 bases between the two germline ends. The CDR3 totals 17 residues. CDR3 amino acids: CASSQSWKNLSGNTIYF. The CDR3 DNA sequence: TGCGCCAGCAGTCAATCGTGGAAAAACCTCTCTGGAAACACCATATATTTT.

The gene calls are TRBV7-8 and TRBJ1-6; 7 bases match TRBD1. CDR3 length: 14 residues. Germline V gives CDR1 SGHVS, CDR2 FQNEAQ. Unmatched junction bases numbered 6, after V lost 4 bases and J lost 9 bases. CDR3 loop: CASSWGQSPSPLHF. CDR3 DNA sequence: TGTGCCAGCAGCTGGGGACAGTCTCCTTCACCCCTCCACTTT.

The chain joins TRBV30 to TRBJ2-1; 12 positions agree with TRBD2. Germline V lookup: CDR1 GTSNPN, CDR2 SVGIG (reference sequence). Losses at the gene ends were 5 bases for V and 4 bases for J; bases not matched to a gene: 3. This CDR3 has 14 residues. CDR3 sequence: CAWRLAGVYNEQFF. CDR3 coding DNA: TGTGCCTGGCGACTAGCGGGAGTGTACAATGAGCAGTTCTTC. Based on the CDR3 plus reference TRBV30 and TRBJ2-1, the full variable domain is SQTIHQWPATLVQPVGSPLSLECTVEGTSNPNLYWYRQAAGRGLQLLFYSVGIGQISSEVPQNLSASRPQDRQFILSSKKLLLSDSGFYLCAWRLAGVYNEQFFGPGTRLTVL.

The V and J genes are TRBV6-4 and TRBJ1-2; D is perhaps TRBD1 (5 bases). Deletions cut 0 bases from V and 6 bases from J, with 8 bases between. Germline V gene lookup returns CDR1 MRHNA and CDR2 SNTAGT. This CDR3 has 13 residues. The DNA for the CDR3 is TGTGCCAGCAGTGACTCGCCAGGGCATGGCTACACCTTC. This translates into CASSDSPGHGYTF.

This clonotype was counted once. The chain uses TRBV5-4 and TRBJ1-2; no clear D. The CDR3 loop spans 14 amino acids. Germline CDR1 is SGHNT and CDR2 is YYREEE (reference sequence). V was trimmed by 0 bases and J by 7 bases, leaving 13 bases between them. The CDR3 DNA reads TGTGCCAGCAGCTTGGAGGCTGAAGCCGCTGGCTACACCTTC. Translating gives CASSLEAEAAGYTF.

The V and J genes are TRBV18 and TRBJ2-5; TRBD1 matches at 9 bases. The germline V gene encodes CDR1 KGHSH and CDR2 LQKENI. This CDR3 spans 12 amino acids. Trimming cost V 3 bases and J 7 bases; bases outside gene matches: 0. The CDR3 DNA follows: TGTGCCAGCTCACCGGGACAGGGGACCCAGTACTTC. Its protein product is CASSPGQGTQYF.

V is TRBV12-3 or TRBV12-4 and J is TRBJ2-7; perhaps TRBD2 as D (6 bases). Trimming shortened V by 7 bases and J by 1 base, and 8 bases separated the two germline ends. This CDR3 is 12 amino acids long. The CDR3 sequence: CASMEGSYEQYF. The CDR3 bases are TGTGCCAGCATGGAGGGTTCCTACGAGCAGTACTTC.

The gene calls are TRBV20-1 and TRBJ2-1; 9 bases match TRBD2. Trimming cost V 6 bases and J 7 bases; bases outside gene matches: 10. The CDR3 consists of 14 residues. CDR1 and CDR2 (germline): DFQATT, SNEGSKA (reference sequence). CDR3 residues: CSAFLAGFSNEQFF. CDR3 nucleotides: TGCAGTGCCTTCCTAGCGGGGTTTTCGAATGAGCAGTTCTTC.

This chain joins TRBV30 and TRBJ1-2; D is unclear. Germline lookup yields CDR1 GTSNPN and CDR2 SVGIG (reference sequence). V gave up 3 bases and J gave up 4 bases, with 12 bases separating them. The CDR3 runs to 13 residues. The CDR3 reads CAWRWASVYGYTF. DNA for the CDR3: TGTGCCTGGAGATGGGCAAGCGTCTATGGCTACACCTTC. Full variable domain (remainder filled in from reference TRBV30 and TRBJ1-2): SQTIHQWPATLVQPVGSPLSLECTVEGTSNPNLYWYRQAAGRGLQLLFYSVGIGQISSEVPQNLSASRPQDRQFILSSKKLLLSDSGFYLCAWRWASVYGYTFGSGTRLTVV.

This clonotype appeared a single time. This chain joins TRBV7-6 and TRBJ2-7; D perhaps matches TRBD1 (5 bases). V gave up 1 base and J gave up 7 bases, with 8 bases separating them. Germline assignment: CDR1 SGHVS and CDR2 FNYEAQ. The CDR3 is made up of 12 amino acids. In DNA, the CDR3 is TGTGCCAGCAGCTTAGAGTCAGGGGAGCAGTACTTC. Protein: CASSLESGEQYF.

This clonotype was seen once. The chain joins TRBV5-1 to TRBJ2-1, with 11 bases that match TRBD2. Trimming cost V 7 bases and J 5 bases; bases outside gene matches: 8. Germline assignment: CDR1 SGHRS and CDR2 YFSETQ. CDR3 length equals 15 residues. CDR3 bases: TGCGCCAGCCGTATCCCACTAGCGGGAGACAATGAGCAGTTCTTC. It encodes CASRIPLAGDNEQFF.

V usage is TRBV7-8 and J usage is TRBJ2-3; D is ambiguous. The CDR3 has 16 amino acids. V was cut by 1 base and J by 6 bases, with 17 bases left in between. CDR1 is SGHVS, CDR2 FQNEAQ, per germline. The CDR3 DNA follows: TGTGCCAGCAGCTTAGAGCCAGCGTTACCGTCCGATACGCAGTATTTT. Its protein product is CASSLEPALPSDTQYF.

Here the CDR3 reads CASSVTSGTYNEQFF. DNA for the CDR3: TGTGCCAGTAGTGTGACTAGCGGGACCTACAATGAGCAGTTCTTC. The rearrangement links TRBV19 to TRBJ2-1; 11 nucleotides line up with TRBD2. The trim removed 5 bases at V and 2 bases at J, leaving 2 bases unmatched. CDR1 is LNHDA and CDR2 is SQIVND in the germline V gene (reference sequence). The CDR3 runs to 15 residues.

The V gene is TRBV2, the J gene TRBJ2-1, with D tentatively TRBD1 or TRBD2 (5 bases each). The CDR3 has 14 amino acids. Germline lookup yields CDR1 SNHLY and CDR2 FYNNEI. V lost 7 bases to trimming and J lost 7 bases, with 17 bases between them. The CDR3 region is CASNVGSWGNEQFF. Written as DNA, the CDR3 is TGTGCCAGCAACGTTGGATCATGGGGGAATGAGCAGTTCTTC.

The rearrangement uses TRBV7-6 and TRBJ2-5, with D possibly matching TRBD1 (6 bases). V gave up 4 bases and J gave up 5 bases, with 17 bases separating them. Germline lookup yields CDR1 SGHVS and CDR2 FNYEAQ. This CDR3 has 15 amino acids. In DNA form, the CDR3 reads TGTGCCAGCAGCTCTCAAGTTTCAGGGGCCGAGACCCAGTACTTC. Protein product: CASSSQVSGAETQYF.

This chain uses TRBV18 with TRBJ2-1; no clear D gene. V was clipped by 5 bases and J by 6 bases, with 14 bases between them. Germline CDR1 and CDR2: KGHSH and LQKENI. The CDR3 extends over 14 amino acids. The CDR3 sequence is CASSTLLLANEQFF. The CDR3 nucleotides are TGTGCCAGCTCAACGCTCCTCTTGGCCAATGAGCAGTTCTTC. The whole variable domain, filled in from reference TRBV18 and TRBJ2-1, reads NAGVMQNPRHLVRRRGQEARLRCSPMKGHSHVYWYRQLPEEGLKFMVYLQKENIIDESGMPKERFSAEFPKEGPSILRIQQVVRGDSAAYFCASSTLLLANEQFFGPGTRLTVL.

The V and J genes are TRBV6-1 and TRBJ2-7; 9 positions match TRBD2. The CDR3 is made up of 16 amino acids. From germline, CDR1 is MNHNS and CDR2 SASEGT. The V segment lost 5 bases and the J segment 0 bases; nucleotides outside the gene matches: 8. The CDR3 nucleotides are TGTGCCAGCAGTCCCCTTGGCGGGGGGGCCTCCTACGAGCAGTACTTC. Its translation is CASSPLGGGASYEQYF.

The chain is built from TRBV20-1 and TRBJ2-5, with a possible D match to TRBD2 (5 bases). Trimming removed 0 bases at V and 5 bases at J, with 13 bases between. The germline gives CDR1 DFQATT, CDR2 SNEGSKA (reference sequence). CDR3 length: 14 residues. The CDR3 sequence is CSARDRWRQETQYF. The DNA of the CDR3 is TGCAGTGCTAGAGATCGGTGGAGGCAGGAGACCCAGTACTTC.

The CDR3 sequence: CAITTDRGNEQFF. The CDR3 DNA follows: TGTGCCATCACCACAGACAGGGGCAATGAGCAGTTCTTC. The chain employs TRBV10-3 and TRBJ2-1; 8 bases match TRBD1. The CDR3 sequence is 13 residues long. The junction had 5 bases not matched to a gene; V was cut back by 7 bases and J by 6 bases. Germline loops: CDR1 ENHRY, CDR2 SYGVKD.

V gene TRBV25-1 combines with J gene TRBJ2-2, with D perhaps assigned TRBD1 or TRBD2 (5 bases each). CDR3 length: 15 amino acids. V was shortened by 2 bases and J by 4 bases, with 11 bases between the two germline ends. Germline CDR1 is MGHDK and CDR2 is SYGVNS. The DNA of the CDR3 is TGTGCCAGCAGTGAAAGCGGCAGGGTCACCGGGGAGCTGTTTTTT. Translating gives CASSESGRVTGELFF.

V and J are TRBV12-5 and TRBJ2-6; maybe TRBD1 (5 bases). Germline values: CDR1 LGHNT, CDR2 FRNRAP. The CDR3 is 15 amino acids. V was trimmed by 4 bases and J by 2 bases, leaving 9 bases between them. The CDR3 DNA is TGTGCTAGTGGTTATGGGGCGGCTGGGGCCAACGTCCTGACTTTC. It yields the protein CASGYGAAGANVLTF. Complete variable domain (other parts from reference TRBV12-5 and TRBJ2-6): DARVTQTPRHKVTEMGQEVTMRCQPILGHNTVFWYRQTMMQGLELLAYFRNRAPLDDSGMPKDRFSAEMPDATLATLKIQPSEPRDSAVYFCASGYGAAGANVLTFGAGSRLTVL.

CDR3 in amino acids: CASINVPNADTEAFF. CDR3 bases: TGTGCCAGCATCAATGTACCGAACGCGGACACTGAAGCTTTCTTT. The chain uses TRBV7-9 and TRBJ1-1, with D hard to call. Trimming stripped 7 bases from V and 3 bases from J, with 18 bases between. CDR3 length: 15 amino acids. Per germline, CDR1 SEHNR and CDR2 FQNEAQ (reference sequence).

V is TRBV11-2 and J is TRBJ2-7; 9 bases fit TRBD2. CDR3 length: 17 amino acids. The junction had 9 bases not matched to a gene; V was cut back by 2 bases and J by 1 base. Per the germline V gene, CDR1 is SGHAT and CDR2 is FQNNGV. CDR3 DNA: TGTGCCAGCAGCTTACCCTCGACTAGCGGACAATCCTACGAGCAGTACTTC. Protein sequence: CASSLPSTSGQSYEQYF.

The CDR3 DNA is TGCAGCGTTGAGGTCCGCCTGAACACTGAAGCTTTCTTT. This gives the protein CSVEVRLNTEAFF. The chain is built from TRBV29-1 and TRBJ1-1; D ambiguous. Germline V gene lookup returns CDR1 SQVTM and CDR2 ANQGSEA. This CDR3 region has 13 residues. V lost 3 bases, J lost 0 bases, and 8 bases lay in between.

This chain links TRBV20-1 with TRBJ2-7; 7 nucleotides match TRBD2. CDR1 and CDR2 from the germline V gene are DFQATT and SNEGSKA (reference sequence). The trim removed 2 bases at V and 3 bases at J, leaving 10 bases unmatched. The CDR3 is made up of 15 amino acids. The CDR3 bases are TGCAGTGCTAGACCTTGGCGGACTAGTGGCTACGAGCAGTACTTC. It is translated as CSARPWRTSGYEQYF.